Listed here are 17 T cell receptor beta chains from one sample, sequenced in a study of shared clonotypes between healthy human individuals. Only in-frame clones appear in the TCRdb table, and some are missing; sequencing was by immunoSEQ multiplex PCR. There are roughly 1.5 million clones in the sample; 95% to 99% occur only once, and 0.45% lies in the top ten. The sample taken for sequencing was naive CD4+ T cells sorted from blood. Subset defined: CD45RA+ positively selected. All receptors derive from a man between 25 and 39 years old in good health.

The rearrangement links TRBV11-2 to TRBJ1-2; D not resolved. Germline V gene sequence: CDR1 SGHAT, CDR2 FQNNGV. The V and J ends lost 1 base and 1 base respectively, with 13 bases between them. The CDR3 spans 16 residues. The CDR3 DNA is TGTGCCAGCAGCTTAGCCAGAACGGGGTATAACTATGGCTACACCTTC. This translates into CASSLARTGYNYGYTF.

Only one count was recorded for this clone. The CDR3 region is CASSLTQSSGANVLTF. The DNA for the CDR3 is TGCGCCAGCAGCCTCACTCAGAGCTCTGGGGCCAACGTCCTGACTTTC. J is TRBJ2-6 and V is TRBV4-3; the D is unclear. Germline V gives CDR1 LGHNA, CDR2 YSLEER. The CDR3 loop spans 16 amino acids. The germline V and J ends were trimmed by 4 bases and 0 bases, with 10 bases remaining between them.

The chain combines TRBV6-1 with TRBJ2-2; the D gene is possibly TRBD1 (6 bases). The CDR3 consists of 12 residues. Germline values: CDR1 MNHNS, CDR2 SASEGT. The ends were cut back, 6 bases at V and 7 bases at J, with 9 bases in the middle. In nucleotides, the CDR3 is TGTGCCAGCAGCCACAGGGTCGGGGAGCTGTTTTTT. Translated, it gives CASSHRVGELFF.

CDR3 region: CASSLAWGSSYNEQFF. The CDR3 DNA follows: TGTGCCAGCAGCTTAGCCTGGGGAAGCTCCTACAATGAGCAGTTCTTC. V is TRBV7-6 and J is TRBJ2-1, with D uncertain. V lost 0 bases and J lost 0, with 9 bases in between. The length of the CDR3 is 16 residues. Germline CDR1 reads SGHVS; CDR2 reads FNYEAQ.

Worth noting for this clone: The sample contains more than one DNA sequence encoding this CDR3. This rearrangement joins TRBV30 to TRBJ2-3; D perhaps matches TRBD2 (6 bases). This CDR3 region has 13 residues. V was cut by 2 bases and J by 0 bases, with 6 bases left in between. Looked up from germline, CDR1 is GTSNPN and CDR2 is SVGIG (reference sequence). The CDR3: CAWSSGSTDTQYF. Here the CDR3 DNA reads TGTGCCTGGAGTAGCGGGAGCACAGATACGCAGTATTTT.

The chain has TRBV28 and TRBJ2-1; 10 positions match TRBD2. In germline, CDR1 is MDHEN, CDR2 SYDVKM. This CDR3 contains 14 residues. With V trimmed by 4 bases and J by 7 bases, 4 bases remained unmatched. This CDR3 reads CASSSSGSLNEQFF. The CDR3 DNA reads TGTGCCAGCAGTTCTAGCGGGAGTTTAAATGAGCAGTTCTTC.

This rearrangement joins TRBV5-6 to TRBJ2-1; D may correspond to TRBD1 or TRBD2 (5 bases each). The CDR3 covers 15 residues. CDR1 SGHDT and CDR2 YYEEEE come from the germline V gene. Trimming shortened V by 4 bases and J by 5 bases, and 16 bases separated the two germline ends. The CDR3: CASSLSGQTDNEQFF. CDR3 in DNA: TGTGCCAGCAGCCTATCGGGGCAGACCGACAATGAGCAGTTCTTC.

The V gene is TRBV5-1, the J gene TRBJ2-3; 7 nucleotides line up with TRBD1. Germline lookup yields CDR1 SGHRS and CDR2 YFSETQ. V gave up 6 bases and J gave up 3 bases; unmatched junction bases: 13. The CDR3 has 16 residues. The chain's CDR3 is CASKLTGTVVTDTQYF. CDR3 coding DNA: TGCGCCAGCAAACTGACCGGGACAGTCGTTACAGATACGCAGTATTTT.

The chain carries TRBV10-3 and TRBJ2-7, with TRBD2 matching 11 bases. The length of the CDR3 is 14 residues. Germline loops: CDR1 ENHRY, CDR2 SYGVKD. V shed 10 bases and J 2 bases; nucleotides not matched to a gene: 7. CDR3 region: CATRTSGPTYEQYF. In nucleotides, the CDR3 is TGTGCCACCAGGACTAGCGGGCCAACCTACGAGCAGTACTTC.

As for this clone: Other nucleotide sequences in the sample specify the same CDR3. This chain connects TRBV5-1 to TRBJ2-3; no clear D. Trimming cost V 2 bases and J 4 bases, with 5 bases left between them. Germline lookup yields CDR1 SGHRS and CDR2 YFSETQ. The CDR3 totals 12 residues. DNA of the CDR3: TGCGCCAGCAGCTTCGGGCCAGATACGCAGTATTTT. Residues: CASSFGPDTQYF.

The chain joins TRBV5-4 to TRBJ2-3; the D is unclear. CDR1 SGHNT and CDR2 YYREEE come from the germline V gene (reference sequence). V was shortened by 6 bases and J by 4 bases, with 12 bases between the two germline ends. The CDR3 length is 13 residues. CDR3 sequence reads: CASNTLEADTQYF. The CDR3, as DNA: TGTGCCAGCAACACCCTAGAGGCAGATACGCAGTATTTT.

The chain has TRBV7-9 and TRBJ2-1; no clear D. With 1 base removed from V and 4 bases from J, the gap between germline ends came to 11 bases. This CDR3 has 15 amino acids. Germline CDR1 reads SEHNR; CDR2 reads FQNEAQ (reference sequence). The CDR3: CASSLGRKKYNEQFF. In nucleotides, the CDR3 is TGTGCCAGCAGCTTAGGACGGAAAAAATACAATGAGCAGTTCTTC.

CDR3 nucleotide sequence: TGTGCCAGCAGCGTAGGTGGGAGTCAAAACATTCAGTACTTC. It yields the protein CASSVGGSQNIQYF. The rearrangement joins TRBV9 to TRBJ2-4; maybe TRBD2 (5 bases). Germline lookup yields CDR1 SGDLS and CDR2 YYNGEE. V shed 0 bases and J shed 5 bases, with 9 bases lying between them. CDR3 length equals 14 residues.

The sample holds one count of this clone. The CDR3 bases are TGTGCCAGCAGATTCGGACCCGGGGAGCTGTTTTTT. The encoded protein is CASRFGPGELFF. The chain is built from TRBV5-6 and TRBJ2-2, with D uncertain. CDR3 length: 12 residues. Germline V gives CDR1 SGHDT, CDR2 YYEEEE. V was cut by 5 bases and J by 6 bases, with 8 bases left in between.

The V call is TRBV11-3, the J call TRBJ2-7; 7 bases match TRBD1. The CDR3 sequence is 14 residues long. V lost 5 bases and J lost 2; bases outside the gene matches: 6. Looked up from germline, CDR1 is SGHNT and CDR2 is YENEEA. The CDR3 sequence: CASSRGTETYEQYF. CDR3 sequence (DNA): TGTGCCAGCAGCCGAGGGACAGAGACCTACGAGCAGTACTTC.

This clone was recorded once. V is TRBV5-1 and J is TRBJ2-7; D unresolved. CDR3 size: 13 residues. V was trimmed by 1 base and J by 6 bases, leaving 11 bases between them. CDR1 and CDR2 from the germline V gene are SGHRS and YFSETQ. CDR3 protein: CASSLKAVIEQYF. The DNA for the CDR3 is TGCGCCAGCAGCTTGAAGGCGGTAATCGAGCAGTACTTC.

The V call is TRBV28, the J call TRBJ2-7, with 11 bases that match TRBD2. J gave up 4 bases and V 6 bases, and 8 bases lay outside the gene matches. Germline-derived CDR1 and CDR2 are MDHEN and SYDVKM. This CDR3 comprises 15 residues. The CDR3 bases are TGTGCCAGCAGGTACTCCTTAGCGGGAGGGTACGAGCAGTACTTC. Protein sequence: CASRYSLAGGYEQYF.